These T cell receptor beta chains were read from a single sample in a study of Tregs in tolerant kidney transplant recipients. The data were produced by immunoSEQ multiplex PCR, yet TCRdb's version contains in-frame clones alone and is incomplete. The sample includes roughly 52,000 clones, around 93% of them seen just once. Sample: CD8+ T cells from blood (PBMCs), taken 24 months after the transplant. The receptors here all came from a human patient who received a combined kidney and bone marrow transplant. Some T cells here may be from the graft donor. Each CDR3 is given with its conserved first and last residue. Each record gives: V gene, D gene, clone size, J gene, CDR3 DNA, CDR3 protein. The D gene is left open where the match is weak. Some rows mark clone size as missing; the rest say once, few, many or name a class of expanded clone.

TRBV29-1	.	.	TRBJ2-7	TGCAGCGTTGAAGATCTCGGGGAGCAGTACTTC	CSVEDLGEQYF
TRBV27	.	.	TRBJ2-3	TGTGCCAGCAGTTTATTCGCGGCAAGCACAGATACGCAGTATTTT	CASSLFAASTDTQYF
TRBV6-5	.	once	TRBJ2-7	TGTGCCAGCAGCCATGACAGCTACGAGCAGTACTTC	CASSHDSYEQYF
TRBV9	.	.	TRBJ1-1	TGTGCCAGCAGCGTAGAAGGGGGTCGCGCTTTCTTT	CASSVEGGRAFF
TRBV4-1	.	medium-sized	TRBJ2-1	TGCGCCAGCACACCCCTGGGGGCCCAGAGCTCCTACAATGAGCAGTTCTTC	CASTPLGAQSSYNEQFF
TRBV28	.	.	TRBJ2-7	TGTGCCAGCAGTTACCGGGGGATTACCTACGAGCAGTACTTC	CASSYRGITYEQYF
TRBV15	.	.	TRBJ2-2	TGTGCCACCACAGGGGTGGACACCGGGGAGCTGTTTTTT	CATTGVDTGELFF
TRBV9	TRBD1	.	TRBJ2-1	TGTGCCAGCAGCGTAGGGACAGGGGTGTACAATGAGCAGTTCTTC	CASSVGTGVYNEQFF
TRBV5-6	.	few	TRBJ2-5	TGTGCCAGCAGCTTGGACACCTACCAAGAGACCCAGTACTTC	CASSLDTYQETQYF
TRBV7-9	.	.	TRBJ2-7	TGTGCCAGCAGCTTAGACAGCATCTCCTACGAGCAGTACTTC	CASSLDSISYEQYF
TRBV19	TRBD1	few	TRBJ1-1	TGTGCCAGTAATGGGGGACAGGGTTTCACTGAAGCTTTCTTT	CASNGGQGFTEAFF
TRBV7-3	TRBD2	.	TRBJ2-1	TGTGCCAGCAGCTTCGTAGCGGGGGCGCTATACAATGAGCAGTTCTTC	CASSFVAGALYNEQFF
TRBV14	TRBD1	.	TRBJ2-5	TGTGCCAGCAGCCGCGGGACAGGGGGTCAAGAGACCCAGTACTTC	CASSRGTGGQETQYF
TRBV9	.	.	TRBJ2-7	TGTGCCAGCAGTCCCGACAGCCTCTCCTACGAGCAGTACTTC	CASSPDSLSYEQYF
TRBV7-8	.	.	TRBJ2-1	TGTGCCAGCAGCTTATGGGGAGCGGAGAACAATGAGCAGTTCTTC	CASSLWGAENNEQFF
TRBV30	.	.	TRBJ1-5	TGTGCCTGGCAGGGAAGCAATCAGCCCCAGCATTTT	CAWQGSNQPQHF
TRBV4-1	TRBD1	.	TRBJ2-7	TGCGCCAGCACGGAGATGGGGACAGGGGGTTACGAGCAGTACTTC	CASTEMGTGGYEQYF
TRBV19	.	.	TRBJ1-5	TGTGCCAGCACCCCCGGGGGGGCTGGGAATCAGCCCCAGCATTTT	CASTPGGAGNQPQHF
TRBV28	TRBD2	.	TRBJ2-2	TGTGCCAGCAGTTCGGGGGGGCTCACCGGGGAGCTGTTTTTT	CASSSGGLTGELFF
TRBV12-5	.	.	TRBJ2-2	TGTGCTAGTGGAACCGGTAACACCGGGGAGCTGTTTTTT	CASGTGNTGELFF